The 24 T cell receptor beta chains given below trace back to one sample, sequenced in a study of T cell responses to AZD1222 COVID-19 vaccine. TCRdb keeps only in-frame clones here, not all; method: immunoSEQ multiplex PCR. This table holds tens of thousands of clones, roughly 90% found once. The sample consisted of peripheral blood, taken on day 0 of AZD1222 vaccination. The receptors originated from an adult in good health.

DNA of the CDR3: TGTGCCAGCTCACTCCGGGAGGGAGTCTACGAGCAGTACTTC. Protein product: CASSLREGVYEQYF. The gene calls are TRBV18 and TRBJ2-7; 8 bases agree with TRBD2. Germline values: CDR1 KGHSH, CDR2 LQKENI. V lost 4 bases, J lost 3 bases, and 5 bases stayed unmatched. The CDR3 sequence is 14 residues long.

This clone occurred once. This chain uses TRBV14 with TRBJ1-1; D unresolved. The CDR3 extends over 15 amino acids. CDR1 is SGHDN and CDR2 is FVKESK in the germline V gene. Trimming removed 0 bases from V and 1 base from J, with 9 bases in between. The CDR3 sequence: CASSQDRLRNTEAFF. CDR3 DNA: TGTGCCAGCAGCCAAGATAGATTAAGGAACACTGAAGCTTTCTTT.

The chain has TRBV12-5 and TRBJ1-5; D ambiguous. V gave up 9 bases and J gave up 4 bases, with 16 bases separating them. This CDR3 is 14 amino acids long. Germline V CDR1 and CDR2: LGHNT, FRNRAP. The CDR3 is CASGPHPNNQPQHF. The CDR3, as DNA: TGTGCTAGCGGGCCTCACCCCAATAATCAGCCCCAGCATTTT.

The chain uses TRBV28 and TRBJ1-1, with 12 bases fitting TRBD1. CDR1 and CDR2 from the germline V gene are MDHEN and SYDVKM. The CDR3 has 15 amino acids. The junction had 7 bases not matched to a gene; V was cut back by 5 bases and J by 6 bases. DNA of the CDR3: TGTGCCAGCAGTCCCCCGGGACAGGGGGCTGCTGAAGCTTTCTTT. Protein sequence: CASSPPGQGAAEAFF.

This clone appeared a single time. V usage is TRBV11-3 and J usage is TRBJ2-7; the match to TRBD1 covers 7 bases. V trimming: 4 bases; J trimming: 3 bases; junction bases outside the gene matches: 15. Germline V gene lookup returns CDR1 SGHNT and CDR2 YENEEA. CDR3 length: 17 amino acids. The chain's CDR3 is CASSSPGEHRGFYEQYF. As DNA, the CDR3 is TGTGCCAGCAGCTCTCCTGGGGAACACAGGGGTTTCTACGAGCAGTACTTC.

The CDR3: CASSLGTSNPQYF. CDR3 DNA sequence: TGCGCCAGCAGCTTGGGGACAAGTAACCCGCAGTATTTT. The V gene is TRBV5-1, the J gene TRBJ2-3; a weak D match, TRBD1 (5 bases). The V gene's germline CDR1 is SGHRS and CDR2 YFSETQ. The CDR3 totals 13 residues. Between the trimmed V and J ends, which lost 0 bases and 10 bases, there was a span of 12 bases.

This rearrangement joins TRBV7-2 to TRBJ1-5; D unclear. Germline CDR1 SGHTA, CDR2 FQGNSA. This CDR3 is built from 13 residues. V was shortened by 5 bases and J by 4 bases, with 9 bases between the two germline ends. The DNA of the CDR3 is TGTGCCAGCAGCCGGACGTTTAATCAGCCCCAGCATTTT. Its protein is CASSRTFNQPQHF.

This clone was recorded once. CDR3 protein: CASSLAGGAGETQYF. CDR3 coding DNA: TGCGCCAGCAGCTTGGCCGGGGGGGCCGGTGAGACCCAGTACTTC. The chain joins TRBV5-1 to TRBJ2-5; TRBD2 matches 8 bases. Germline-derived CDR1 and CDR2 are SGHRS and YFSETQ. V gave up 0 bases and J gave up 5 bases; unmatched junction bases: 6. This CDR3 is built from 15 residues.

The chain is built from TRBV18 and TRBJ1-4; D remains ambiguous. V shed 5 bases and J shed 3 bases, with 13 bases lying between them. CDR1 and CDR2 (germline): KGHSH, LQKENI. The CDR3 has 15 residues. The CDR3 coding sequence is TGTGCCAGCTCATCATGGGGATCGGCTAATGAAAAACTGTTTTTT. Amino acids: CASSSWGSANEKLFF.

The CDR3, as DNA: TGTGCCAGCTCCCCGCTGGATGGGAATGAAGCTTTCTTT. Its translation: CASSPLDGNEAFF. The V and J genes are TRBV18 and TRBJ1-1; D gene ambiguous. The V gene lost 6 bases and the J gene lost 7 bases, with 15 bases spanning the gap. The CDR3 loop spans 13 amino acids. CDR1 is KGHSH and CDR2 is LQKENI in the germline V gene.

The chain has TRBV3-1 (or the pseudogene TRBV3-2) and TRBJ1-6; TRBD1 might be the D (6 bases). V was trimmed by 2 bases and J by 8 bases, leaving 19 bases between them. The V gene's germline CDR1 is LGHDT and CDR2 YNNKEL (reference sequence). The CDR3 is 17 residues long. CDR3 in DNA: TGTGCCAGCAGCCAATTGGGCAAGATGGCAGGGGATTCACCCCTCCACTTT. Translated, it gives CASSQLGKMAGDSPLHF.

This chain joins TRBV12-3 or TRBV12-4 and TRBJ1-6; D is unclear. The CDR3 is made up of 12 amino acids. V was clipped by 6 bases and J by 9 bases, with 9 bases between them. CDR3 protein: CASSPHGSPLHF. The DNA of the CDR3 is TGTGCCAGCAGCCCTCATGGTTCACCCCTCCACTTT.

The V call is TRBV7-3, the J call TRBJ1-1, with D possibly TRBD1 on 5 matching bases. The CDR3 is 16 residues long. Germline values: CDR1 SGHTA, CDR2 FQGTGA. Between the trimmed V and J ends, which lost 1 base and 5 bases, there was a span of 17 bases. This chain's CDR3 is CASSLIGAGGRTEAFF. CDR3 in DNA: TGTGCCAGCAGCTTAATTGGAGCGGGGGGACGAACTGAAGCTTTCTTT.

In nucleotides, the CDR3 is TGTGCCAGCGGCTACAGGGGGAACACTGAAGCTTTCTTT. It yields the protein CASGYRGNTEAFF. V and J are TRBV6-5 and TRBJ1-1; TRBD1 matches at 7 bases. Germline V gives CDR1 MNHEY, CDR2 SVGAGI. V shed 8 bases and J 1 base; nucleotides not matched to a gene: 4. The CDR3 sequence is 13 residues long.

The chain couples TRBV7-9 to TRBJ1-6, with D possibly matching TRBD1 (5 bases). The V gene lost 10 bases and the J gene lost 9 bases, with 16 bases spanning the gap. Germline V lookup: CDR1 SEHNR, CDR2 FQNEAQ (reference sequence). This CDR3 region has 13 residues. CDR3 in amino acids: CAINRNTGSPLHF. CDR3 sequence (DNA): TGTGCCATTAACAGGAATACGGGTTCACCCCTCCACTTT.

The rearrangement links TRBV19 to TRBJ2-1; TRBD2 is a possible D gene (7 bases). Trimming stripped 3 bases from V and 4 bases from J, with 19 bases between. Per germline, CDR1 LNHDA and CDR2 SQIVND (reference sequence). The CDR3 is made up of 17 amino acids. Here the CDR3 DNA reads TGTGCCAGTAGTATTCTGTTCGGGGGGCGAAAGTACAATGAGCAGTTCTTC. Protein: CASSILFGGRKYNEQFF.

The genes are TRBV4-3 and TRBJ2-7, with D possibly being TRBD1 (6 bases). Trimming removed 4 bases from V and 3 bases from J, with 13 bases in between. The germline CDR1 and CDR2 sequences are LGHNA and YSLEER. The CDR3 has 14 residues. CDR3 region: CASSLRGPVYEQYF. The CDR3 nucleotides read TGCGCCAGCAGCCTCAGGGGTCCTGTCTACGAGCAGTACTTC.

The rearrangement links TRBV5-4 to TRBJ1-4; D call uncertain. Deletions cut 4 bases from V and 0 bases from J, with 4 bases between. This CDR3 has 13 residues. Germline CDR1 SGHNT, CDR2 YYREEE (reference sequence). CDR3 DNA sequence: TGTGCCAGCAGCCGGGCAACTAATGAAAAACTGTTTTTT. Residues: CASSRATNEKLFF.

V and J are TRBV4-2 and TRBJ2-1; D remains unclear. The V gene's germline CDR1 is LGHNA and CDR2 YNFKEQ. Trimming cost V 1 base and J 5 bases, with 12 bases left between them. This CDR3 has 15 amino acids. This CDR3 reads CASSQVGDLNNEQFF. In nucleotides, the CDR3 is TGTGCCAGCAGCCAAGTAGGCGACCTCAACAATGAGCAGTTCTTC.

This clone was seen once. This chain uses TRBV6-5 with TRBJ1-4; a weak D match, TRBD1 (5 bases). Per germline, CDR1 MNHEY and CDR2 SVGAGI. This CDR3 is 15 amino acids long. V lost 6 bases to trimming and J lost 0 bases, with 11 bases between them. The CDR3 region is CASSPGHATNEKLFF. CDR3 DNA sequence: TGTGCCAGCAGCCCCGGACACGCAACTAATGAAAAACTGTTTTTT.

This sequence joins TRBV7-2 and TRBJ1-5; 7 nucleotides agree with TRBD1. Germline loops: CDR1 SGHTA, CDR2 FQGNSA. V was clipped by 5 bases and J by 3 bases; unmatched bases: 7. This CDR3 region has 15 residues. The CDR3: CASSGPGQNNQPQHF. In DNA form, the CDR3 reads TGTGCCAGCAGCGGCCCGGGACAGAACAATCAGCCCCAGCATTTT.

This clone was seen more than once but under ten times. The rearrangement uses TRBV7-9 and TRBJ1-2; D is possibly TRBD1 (5 bases). The CDR3 consists of 14 residues. The V end was cut by 3 bases, the J end by 7 bases, with 15 bases between. The germline V gene encodes CDR1 SEHNR and CDR2 FQNEAQ (reference sequence). The CDR3 here is CASSFTQGSGGYTF. CDR3 sequence (DNA): TGTGCCAGCAGCTTTACGCAGGGAAGTGGTGGCTACACCTTC.

This clone appeared a few times. The chain links TRBV7-8 to TRBJ2-5; the match to TRBD1 covers 7 bases. Germline CDR1 SGHVS, CDR2 FQNEAQ. This CDR3 comprises 15 residues. V dropped 5 bases and J dropped 1; count of bases not matched to a gene: 7. CDR3 sequence: CASSPSGTVQETQYF. The DNA of the CDR3 is TGTGCCAGCAGCCCCTCCGGGACAGTCCAAGAGACCCAGTACTTC.

Worth noting for this clone: This same CDR3 is encoded by further DNA sequences in the sample. J is TRBJ1-4 and V is TRBV6-5; no firm D call. Trimming took 0 bases from V and 8 from J, leaving 10 bases between them. The CDR3 runs to 14 residues. Germline V gives CDR1 MNHEY, CDR2 SVGAGI. This CDR3 is CASSYSGVREKLFF. In nucleotides, the CDR3 is TGTGCCAGCAGTTACTCAGGCGTTCGAGAAAAACTGTTTTTT.